This T cell receptor (beta chain) came from a study of T cell responses to AZD1222 COVID-19 vaccine. Overall study findings and caveats: Repertoire sampling occurred only after the peak T cell response.

CDR1 and CDR2 (germline): MDHEN, SYDVKM. V gave up 8 bases and J gave up 6 bases; unmatched junction bases: 9. The length of the CDR3 is 13 residues. To note about this clone: Its specificity is unknown.

Only in-frame clones appear in the TCRdb table, and some are missing; sequencing was by immunoSEQ multiplex PCR. The sample has about 120,000 clones; approximately 93% are singletons. The chain couples TRBV28 to TRBJ1-2; the match to TRBD1 covers 7 bases. This receptor was taken from an adult in good health. The material was peripheral blood, obtained on day 0 of AZD1222 vaccination. CDR3 sequence (DNA): TGTGCCAGCCGAACACAGGGGCATCATGGCTACACCTTC. As protein: CASRTQGHHGYTF.